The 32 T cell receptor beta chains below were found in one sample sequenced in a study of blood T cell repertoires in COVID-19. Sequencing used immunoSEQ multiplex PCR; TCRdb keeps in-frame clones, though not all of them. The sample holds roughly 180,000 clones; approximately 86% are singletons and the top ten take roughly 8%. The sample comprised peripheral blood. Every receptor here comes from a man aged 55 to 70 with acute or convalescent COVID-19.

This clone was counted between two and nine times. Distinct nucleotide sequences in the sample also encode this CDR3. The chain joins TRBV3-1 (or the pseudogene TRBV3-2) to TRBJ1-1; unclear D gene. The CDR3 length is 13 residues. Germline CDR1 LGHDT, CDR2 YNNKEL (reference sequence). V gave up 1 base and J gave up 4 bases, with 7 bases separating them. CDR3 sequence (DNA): TGTGCCAGCAGCCAAGGCCGGGGCACTGAAGCTTTCTTT. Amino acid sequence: CASSQGRGTEAFF.

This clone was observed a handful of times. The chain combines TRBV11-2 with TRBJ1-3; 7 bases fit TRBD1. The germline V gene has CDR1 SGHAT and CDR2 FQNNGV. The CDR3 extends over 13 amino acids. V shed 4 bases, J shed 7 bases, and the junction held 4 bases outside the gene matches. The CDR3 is CASSYLQGNTIYF. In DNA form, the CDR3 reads TGTGCCAGCAGCTACCTACAGGGGAACACCATATATTTT. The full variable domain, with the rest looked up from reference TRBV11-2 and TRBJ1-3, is EAGVAQSPRYKIIEKRQSVAFWCNPISGHATLYWYQQILGQGPKLLIQFQNNGVVDDSQLPKDRFSAERLKGVDSTLKIQPAKLEDSAVYLCASSYLQGNTIYFGEGSWLTVV.

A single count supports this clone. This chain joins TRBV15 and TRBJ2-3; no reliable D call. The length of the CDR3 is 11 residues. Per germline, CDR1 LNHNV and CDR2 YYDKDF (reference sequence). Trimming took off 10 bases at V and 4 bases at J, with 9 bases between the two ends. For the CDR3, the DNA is TGTGCCATTGACACCGCAGATACGCAGTATTTT. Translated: CAIDTADTQYF.

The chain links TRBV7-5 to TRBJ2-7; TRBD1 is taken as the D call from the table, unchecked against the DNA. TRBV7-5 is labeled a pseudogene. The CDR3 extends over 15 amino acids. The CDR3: CVRSSRGQGADEQYF. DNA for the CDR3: TGTGTCAGAAGCTCCCGTGGGCAGGGGGCCGACGAGCAGTACTTC.

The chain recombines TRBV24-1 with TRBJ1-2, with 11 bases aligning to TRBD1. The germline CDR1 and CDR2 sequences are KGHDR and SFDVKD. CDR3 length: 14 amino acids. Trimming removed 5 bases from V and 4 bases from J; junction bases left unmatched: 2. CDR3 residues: CATSGTGGLYGYTF. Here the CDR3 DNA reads TGTGCCACCAGTGGGACAGGGGGCCTCTATGGCTACACCTTC.

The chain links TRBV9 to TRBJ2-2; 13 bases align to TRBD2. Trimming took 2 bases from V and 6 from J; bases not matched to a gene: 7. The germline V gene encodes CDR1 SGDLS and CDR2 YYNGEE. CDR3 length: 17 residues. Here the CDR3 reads CASSVRLAGGWAGELFF. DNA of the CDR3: TGTGCCAGCAGCGTTCGACTAGCGGGAGGATGGGCCGGGGAGCTGTTTTTT.

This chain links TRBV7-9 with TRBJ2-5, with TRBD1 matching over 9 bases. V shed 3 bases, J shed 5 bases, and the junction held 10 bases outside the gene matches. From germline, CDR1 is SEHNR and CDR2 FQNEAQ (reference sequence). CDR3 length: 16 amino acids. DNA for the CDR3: TGTGCCAGCAGCTTCCCCGGACAGGGGCGGCAGGAGACCCAGTACTTC. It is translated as CASSFPGQGRQETQYF.

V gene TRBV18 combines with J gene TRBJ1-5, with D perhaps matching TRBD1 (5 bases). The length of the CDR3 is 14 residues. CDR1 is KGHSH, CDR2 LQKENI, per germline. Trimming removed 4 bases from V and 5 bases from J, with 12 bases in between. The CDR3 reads CASSLAGGDQPQHF. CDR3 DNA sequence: TGTGCCAGCTCACTCGCCGGGGGGGATCAGCCCCAGCATTTT.

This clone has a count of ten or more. The chain's CDR3 is CASSSPRGAHEQYF. Here the CDR3 DNA reads TGTGCCAGCAGCTCTCCCCGGGGGGCCCACGAGCAGTACTTC. The chain employs TRBV11-2 and TRBJ2-7, with D perhaps matching TRBD2 (7 bases). Trimming left V 4 bases short and J 5 bases short, with 15 bases between. This CDR3 spans 14 amino acids. The V gene's germline CDR1 is SGHAT and CDR2 FQNNGV.

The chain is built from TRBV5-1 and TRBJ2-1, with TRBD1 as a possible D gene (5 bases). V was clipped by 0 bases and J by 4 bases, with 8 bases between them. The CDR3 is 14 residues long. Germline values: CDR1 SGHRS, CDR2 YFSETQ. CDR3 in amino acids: CASSLEGPYNEQFF. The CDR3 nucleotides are TGCGCCAGCAGCTTGGAGGGGCCTTACAATGAGCAGTTCTTC. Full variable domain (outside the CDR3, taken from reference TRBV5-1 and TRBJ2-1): KAGVTQTPRYLIKTRGQQVTLSCSPISGHRSVSWYQQTPGQGLQFLFEYFSETQRNKGNFPGRFSGRQFSNSRSEMNVSTLELGDSALYLCASSLEGPYNEQFFGPGTRLTVL.

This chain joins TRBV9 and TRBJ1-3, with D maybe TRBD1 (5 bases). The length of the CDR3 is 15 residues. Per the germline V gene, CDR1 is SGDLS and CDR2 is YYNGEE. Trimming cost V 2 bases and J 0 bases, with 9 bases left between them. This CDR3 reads CASSVSTASGNTIYF. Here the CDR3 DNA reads TGTGCCAGCAGCGTGTCGACAGCCTCTGGAAACACCATATATTTT.

The CDR3 spells CASSLRQLEAFF. CDR3 DNA: TGTGCCAGCAGTTTAAGACAGCTTGAAGCTTTCTTT. The gene calls are TRBV28 and TRBJ1-1, with D perhaps TRBD1 (5 bases). Germline V gene sequence: CDR1 MDHEN, CDR2 SYDVKM. The ends were cut back, 2 bases at V and 7 bases at J, with 8 bases in the middle. CDR3 size: 12 residues.

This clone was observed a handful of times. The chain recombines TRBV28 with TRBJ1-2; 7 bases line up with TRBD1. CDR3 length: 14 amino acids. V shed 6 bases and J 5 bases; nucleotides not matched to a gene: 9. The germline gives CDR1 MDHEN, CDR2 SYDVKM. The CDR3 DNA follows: TGTGCCAGCAGCACCGGGACAGACTTATATGGCTACACCTTC. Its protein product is CASSTGTDLYGYTF.

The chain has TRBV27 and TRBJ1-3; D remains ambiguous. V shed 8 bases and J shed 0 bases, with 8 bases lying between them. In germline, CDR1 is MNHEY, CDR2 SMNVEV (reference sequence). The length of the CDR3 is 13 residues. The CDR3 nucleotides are TGTGCCAGCGTGGCCCTCTCTGGAAACACCATATATTTT. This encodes CASVALSGNTIYF.

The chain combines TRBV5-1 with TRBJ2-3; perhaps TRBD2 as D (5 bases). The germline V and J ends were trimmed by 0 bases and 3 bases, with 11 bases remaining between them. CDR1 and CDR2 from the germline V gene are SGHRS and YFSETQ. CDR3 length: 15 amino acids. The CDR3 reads CASSLGVALTDTQYF. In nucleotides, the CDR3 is TGCGCCAGCAGCTTGGGGGTAGCGTTAACAGATACGCAGTATTTT. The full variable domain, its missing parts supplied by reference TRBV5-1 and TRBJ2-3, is KAGVTQTPRYLIKTRGQQVTLSCSPISGHRSVSWYQQTPGQGLQFLFEYFSETQRNKGNFPGRFSGRQFSNSRSEMNVSTLELGDSALYLCASSLGVALTDTQYFGPGTRLTVL.

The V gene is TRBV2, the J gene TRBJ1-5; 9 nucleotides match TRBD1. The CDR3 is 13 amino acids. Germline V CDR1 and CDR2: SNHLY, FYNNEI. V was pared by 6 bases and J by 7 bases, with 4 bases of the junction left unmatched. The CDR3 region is CASSDRGGQPQHF. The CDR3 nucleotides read TGTGCCAGCAGCGACAGGGGGGGACAGCCCCAGCATTTT.

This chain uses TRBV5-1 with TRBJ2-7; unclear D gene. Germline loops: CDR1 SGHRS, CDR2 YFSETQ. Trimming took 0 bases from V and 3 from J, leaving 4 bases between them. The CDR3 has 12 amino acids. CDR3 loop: CASSLGLYEQYF. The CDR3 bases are TGCGCCAGCAGCTTGGGGCTCTACGAGCAGTACTTC.

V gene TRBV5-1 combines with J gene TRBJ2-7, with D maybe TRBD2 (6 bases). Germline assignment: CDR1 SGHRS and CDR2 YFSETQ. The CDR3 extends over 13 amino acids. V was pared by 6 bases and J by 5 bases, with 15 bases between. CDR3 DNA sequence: TGCGCCAGCATCCAGGAAGGGGAGGACGAGCAGTACTTC. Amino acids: CASIQEGEDEQYF.

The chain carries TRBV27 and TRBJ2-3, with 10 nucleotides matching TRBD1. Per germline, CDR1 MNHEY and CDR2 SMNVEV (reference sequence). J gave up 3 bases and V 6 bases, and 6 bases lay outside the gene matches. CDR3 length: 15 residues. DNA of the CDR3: TGTGCCAGCAGGTCCCTGGGACAGGGGACAGATACGCAGTATTTT. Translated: CASRSLGQGTDTQYF.

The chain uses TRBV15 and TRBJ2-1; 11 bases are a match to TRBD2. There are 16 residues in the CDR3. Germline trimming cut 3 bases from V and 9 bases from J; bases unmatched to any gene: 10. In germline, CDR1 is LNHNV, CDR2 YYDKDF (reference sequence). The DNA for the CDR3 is TGTGCCACCAGCAGGGGACTAGCGGCAGGAAGGGGTGAGCAGTTCTTC. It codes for CATSRGLAAGRGEQFF.

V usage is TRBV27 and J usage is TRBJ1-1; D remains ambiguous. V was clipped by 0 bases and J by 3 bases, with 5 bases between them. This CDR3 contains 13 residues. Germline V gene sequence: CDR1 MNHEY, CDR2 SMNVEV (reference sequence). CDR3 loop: CASSLSRDTEAFF. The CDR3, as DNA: TGTGCCAGCAGTTTATCCCGAGACACTGAAGCTTTCTTT.

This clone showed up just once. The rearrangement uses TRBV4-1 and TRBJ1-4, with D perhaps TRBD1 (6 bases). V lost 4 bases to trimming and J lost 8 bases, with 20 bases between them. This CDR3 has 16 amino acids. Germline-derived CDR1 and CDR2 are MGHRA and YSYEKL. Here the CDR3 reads CASSLRGGGLEEKLFF. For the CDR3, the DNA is TGCGCCAGCAGCCTAAGGGGCGGGGGGCTGGAAGAAAAACTGTTTTTT.

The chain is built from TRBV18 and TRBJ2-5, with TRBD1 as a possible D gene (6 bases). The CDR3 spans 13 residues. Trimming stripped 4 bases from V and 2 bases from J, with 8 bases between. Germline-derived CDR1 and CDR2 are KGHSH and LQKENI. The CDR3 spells CASSLGTQETQYF. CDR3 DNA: TGTGCCAGCTCACTCGGGACACAAGAGACCCAGTACTTC.

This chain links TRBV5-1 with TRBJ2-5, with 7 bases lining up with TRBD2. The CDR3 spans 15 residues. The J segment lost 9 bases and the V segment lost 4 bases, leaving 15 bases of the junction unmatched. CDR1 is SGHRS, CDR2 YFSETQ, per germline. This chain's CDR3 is CASSHDQGSGTAQYF. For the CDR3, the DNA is TGCGCCAGCAGCCACGATCAGGGCAGCGGGACGGCCCAGTACTTC.

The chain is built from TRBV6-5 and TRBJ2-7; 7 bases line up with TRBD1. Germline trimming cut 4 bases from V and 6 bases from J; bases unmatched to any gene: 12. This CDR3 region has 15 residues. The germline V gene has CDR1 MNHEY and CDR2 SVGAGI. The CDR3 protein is CASSSTPGQLREQYF. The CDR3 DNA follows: TGTGCCAGCAGTTCCACACCGGGACAGCTGCGCGAGCAGTACTTC.

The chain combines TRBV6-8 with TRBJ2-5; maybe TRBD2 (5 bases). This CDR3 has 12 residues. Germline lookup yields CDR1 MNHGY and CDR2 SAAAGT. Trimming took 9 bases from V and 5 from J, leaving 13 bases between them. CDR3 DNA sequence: TGTGCCAGTAGCGTGCCCGTTGAGACCCAGTACTTC. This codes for CASSVPVETQYF.

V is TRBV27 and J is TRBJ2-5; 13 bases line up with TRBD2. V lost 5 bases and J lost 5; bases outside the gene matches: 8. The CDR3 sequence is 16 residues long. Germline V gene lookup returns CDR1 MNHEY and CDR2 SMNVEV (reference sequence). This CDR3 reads CASSPRTSGRMETQYF. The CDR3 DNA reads TGTGCCAGCAGTCCGAGGACTAGCGGGAGAATGGAGACCCAGTACTTC.

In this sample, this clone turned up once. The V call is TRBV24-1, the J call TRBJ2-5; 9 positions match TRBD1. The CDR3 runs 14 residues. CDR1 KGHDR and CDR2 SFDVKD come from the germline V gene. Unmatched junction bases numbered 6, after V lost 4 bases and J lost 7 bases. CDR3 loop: CATSDPDRGATQYF. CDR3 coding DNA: TGTGCCACCAGTGACCCCGACAGGGGGGCGACCCAGTACTTC.

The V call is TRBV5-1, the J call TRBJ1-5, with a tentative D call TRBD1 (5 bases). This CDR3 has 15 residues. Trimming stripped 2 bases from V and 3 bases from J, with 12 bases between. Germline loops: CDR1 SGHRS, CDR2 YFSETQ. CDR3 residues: CASSFLGEDNQPQHF. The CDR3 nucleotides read TGCGCCAGCAGCTTTTTAGGGGAGGACAATCAGCCCCAGCATTTT.

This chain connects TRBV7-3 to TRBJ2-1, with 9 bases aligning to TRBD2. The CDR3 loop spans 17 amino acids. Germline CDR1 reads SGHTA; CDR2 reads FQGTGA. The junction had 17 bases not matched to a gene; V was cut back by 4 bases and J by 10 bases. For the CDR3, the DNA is TGTGCCAGCAGCTCGGGGCCCCCGGGACTAGCAGTTCCCGAGCAGTTCTTC. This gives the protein CASSSGPPGLAVPEQFF.

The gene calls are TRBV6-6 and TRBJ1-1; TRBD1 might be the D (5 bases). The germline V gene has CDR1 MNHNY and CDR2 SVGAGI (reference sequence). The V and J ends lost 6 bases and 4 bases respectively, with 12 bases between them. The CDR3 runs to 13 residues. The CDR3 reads CASSRAGRTEAFF. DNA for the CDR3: TGTGCCAGCAGCCGAGCGGGGCGCACTGAAGCTTTCTTT.

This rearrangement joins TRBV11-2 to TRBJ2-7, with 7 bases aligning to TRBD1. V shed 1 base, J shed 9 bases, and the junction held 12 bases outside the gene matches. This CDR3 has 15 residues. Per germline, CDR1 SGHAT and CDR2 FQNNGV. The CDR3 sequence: CASSLGTGTANRQYF. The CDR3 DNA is TGTGCCAGCAGCTTAGGCACTGGGACAGCCAACCGGCAGTACTTC.